This T cell receptor (beta chain) stems from a study of T-cell memory formation after mild COVID-19. Study-wide background: For the most part, TCR clusters were specific to one donor.

This CDR3 region has 15 residues. J was trimmed by 6 bases and V by 1 base; bases with no gene match: 5. Per germline, CDR1 SGHAT and CDR2 FQNNGV. Regarding the study as a whole: Those CD4+ clones that contracted were mainly in CM and EM (CD8+ ones in EMRA).

Each CDR3 protein gets one entry after TCRdb re-called the 5' RACE reads with MiXCR. This sample yields over 450,000 distinct CDR3 sequences, of which about a fifth are seen a single time; approximately 13% belongs to the top ten. In its sample, this clonotype was seen a few times. As yet, its antigen is unknown. This receptor was taken from an adult woman who had mild COVID-19 (a few samples of this study predate the infection). Cell type and time point are not known. The gene calls are TRBV11-2 and TRBJ2-2; 7 bases are a match to TRBD2. Specimen: PBMCs or a T cell subset sorted from them (not recorded which). CDR3 bases: TGTGCCAGCAGCTTAGTCCTAGCGGTCCCCGGGGAGCTGTTTTTT. Its translation is CASSLVLAVPGELFF.